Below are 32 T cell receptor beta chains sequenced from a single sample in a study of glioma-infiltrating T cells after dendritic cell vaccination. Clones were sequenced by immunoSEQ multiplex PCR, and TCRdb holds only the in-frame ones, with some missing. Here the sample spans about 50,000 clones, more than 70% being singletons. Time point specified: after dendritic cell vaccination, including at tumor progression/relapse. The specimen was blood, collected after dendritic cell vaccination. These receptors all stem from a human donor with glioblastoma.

The CDR3 loop reads CASSHVSRGSPLHF. The CDR3 nucleotides are TGCGCCAGCAGCCATGTCAGCAGGGGTTCACCCCTCCACTTT. This rearrangement joins TRBV4-1 to TRBJ1-6, with TRBD1 as a possible D gene (6 bases). The CDR3 has 14 residues. The germline V and J ends were trimmed by 3 bases and 9 bases, with 12 bases remaining between them. Germline V gives CDR1 MGHRA, CDR2 YSYEKL.

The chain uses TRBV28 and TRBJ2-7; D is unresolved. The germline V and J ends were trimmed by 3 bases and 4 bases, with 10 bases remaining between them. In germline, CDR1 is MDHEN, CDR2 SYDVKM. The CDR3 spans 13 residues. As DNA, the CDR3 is TGTGCCAGCAGTTTTAACAGTCTTTACGAGCAGTACTTC. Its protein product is CASSFNSLYEQYF.

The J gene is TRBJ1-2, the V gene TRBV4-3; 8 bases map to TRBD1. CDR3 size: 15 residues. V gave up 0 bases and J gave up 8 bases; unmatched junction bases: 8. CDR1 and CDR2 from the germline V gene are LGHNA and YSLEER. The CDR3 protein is CASSQETGAERGYTF. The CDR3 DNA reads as TGCGCCAGCAGCCAAGAGACAGGGGCCGAACGCGGCTACACCTTC.

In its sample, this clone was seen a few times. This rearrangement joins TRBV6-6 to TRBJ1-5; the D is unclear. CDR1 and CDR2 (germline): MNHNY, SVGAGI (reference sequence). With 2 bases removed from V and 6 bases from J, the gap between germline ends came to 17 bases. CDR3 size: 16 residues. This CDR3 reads CASSYARAGGSQPQHF. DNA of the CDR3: TGTGCCAGCAGTTACGCTAGGGCAGGAGGGAGTCAGCCCCAGCATTTT.

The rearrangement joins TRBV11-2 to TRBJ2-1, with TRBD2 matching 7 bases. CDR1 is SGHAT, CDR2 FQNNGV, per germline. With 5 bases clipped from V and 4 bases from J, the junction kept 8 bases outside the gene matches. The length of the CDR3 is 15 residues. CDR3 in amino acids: CASSVFAGDYNEQFF. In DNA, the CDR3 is TGTGCCAGCAGCGTTTTTGCGGGGGATTACAATGAGCAGTTCTTC.

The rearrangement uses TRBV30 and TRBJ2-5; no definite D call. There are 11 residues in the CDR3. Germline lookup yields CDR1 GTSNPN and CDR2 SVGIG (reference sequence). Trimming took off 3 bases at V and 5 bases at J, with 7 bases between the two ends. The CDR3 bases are TGTGCCTGGAGGCAGGCGGAGACCCAGTACTTC. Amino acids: CAWRQAETQYF.

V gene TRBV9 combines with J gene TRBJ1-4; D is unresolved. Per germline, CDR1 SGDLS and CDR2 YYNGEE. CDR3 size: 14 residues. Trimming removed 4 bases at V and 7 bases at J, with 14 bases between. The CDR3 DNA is TGTGCCAGCAGCCAATCAACCGGGGTTGAAAAACTGTTTTTT. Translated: CASSQSTGVEKLFF.

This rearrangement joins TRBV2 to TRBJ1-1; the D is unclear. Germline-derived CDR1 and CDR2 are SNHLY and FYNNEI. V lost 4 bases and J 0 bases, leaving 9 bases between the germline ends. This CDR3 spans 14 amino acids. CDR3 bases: TGTGCCAGCAGTGTCGGGTATTTGAACACTGAAGCTTTCTTT. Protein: CASSVGYLNTEAFF.

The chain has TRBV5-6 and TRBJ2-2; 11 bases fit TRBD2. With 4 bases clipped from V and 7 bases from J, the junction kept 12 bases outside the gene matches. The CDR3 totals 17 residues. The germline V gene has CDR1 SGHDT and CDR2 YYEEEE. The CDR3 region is CASSPGTSGGFVGELFF. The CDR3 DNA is TGTGCCAGCAGCCCCGGTACTAGCGGGGGATTTGTCGGGGAGCTGTTTTTT.

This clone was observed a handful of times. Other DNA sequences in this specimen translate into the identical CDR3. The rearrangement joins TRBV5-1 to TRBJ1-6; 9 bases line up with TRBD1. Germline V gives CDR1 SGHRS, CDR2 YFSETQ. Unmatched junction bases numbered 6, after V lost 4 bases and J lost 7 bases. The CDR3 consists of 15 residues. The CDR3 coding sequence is TGCGCCAGCAGCAACGAGGACAGGGGCAATTCACCCCTCCACTTT. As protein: CASSNEDRGNSPLHF.

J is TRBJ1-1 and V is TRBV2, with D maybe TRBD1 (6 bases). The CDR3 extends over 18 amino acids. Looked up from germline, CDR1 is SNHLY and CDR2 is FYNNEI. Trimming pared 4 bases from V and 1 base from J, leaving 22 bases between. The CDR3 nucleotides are TGTGCCAGCAGTGGGAACAGGGATAAAAAAGCAAGGAACACTGAAGCTTTCTTT. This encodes CASSGNRDKKARNTEAFF.

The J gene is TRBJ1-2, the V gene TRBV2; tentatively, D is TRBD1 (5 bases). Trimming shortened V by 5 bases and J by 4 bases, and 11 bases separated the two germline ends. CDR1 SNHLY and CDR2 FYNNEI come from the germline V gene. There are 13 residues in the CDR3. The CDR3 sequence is CASSPDSSYGYTF. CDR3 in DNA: TGTGCCAGCAGTCCAGACAGTTCCTATGGCTACACCTTC.

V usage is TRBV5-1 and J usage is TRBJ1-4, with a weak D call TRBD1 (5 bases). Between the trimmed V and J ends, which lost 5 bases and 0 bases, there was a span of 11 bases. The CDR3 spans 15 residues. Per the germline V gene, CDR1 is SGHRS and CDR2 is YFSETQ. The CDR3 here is CASRDTVATNEKLFF. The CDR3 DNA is TGCGCCAGCAGGGACACCGTTGCAACTAATGAAAAACTGTTTTTT.

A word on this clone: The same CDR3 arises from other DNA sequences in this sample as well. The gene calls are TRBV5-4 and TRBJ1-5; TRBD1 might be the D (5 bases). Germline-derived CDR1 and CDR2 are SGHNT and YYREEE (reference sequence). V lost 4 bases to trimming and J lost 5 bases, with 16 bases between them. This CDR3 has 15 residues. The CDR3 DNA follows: TGTGCCAGCAGCCTGGGGCAGGGCCCGGATCAGCCCCAGCATTTT. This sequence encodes CASSLGQGPDQPQHF.

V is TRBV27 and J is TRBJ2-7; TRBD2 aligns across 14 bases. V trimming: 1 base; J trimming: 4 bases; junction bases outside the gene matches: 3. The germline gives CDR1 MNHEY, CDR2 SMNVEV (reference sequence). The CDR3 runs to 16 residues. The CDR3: CASSLFGTSGGYEQYF. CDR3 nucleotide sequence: TGTGCCAGCAGTTTATTTGGGACTAGCGGGGGTTACGAGCAGTACTTC.

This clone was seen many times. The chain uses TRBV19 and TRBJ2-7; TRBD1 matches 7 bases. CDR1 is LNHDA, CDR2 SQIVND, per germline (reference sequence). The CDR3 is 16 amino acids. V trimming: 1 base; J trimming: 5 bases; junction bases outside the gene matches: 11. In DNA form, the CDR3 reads TGTGCCAGTAGTATAGGGTTGAGGGGGCCTATCGACGAGCAGTACTTC. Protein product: CASSIGLRGPIDEQYF.

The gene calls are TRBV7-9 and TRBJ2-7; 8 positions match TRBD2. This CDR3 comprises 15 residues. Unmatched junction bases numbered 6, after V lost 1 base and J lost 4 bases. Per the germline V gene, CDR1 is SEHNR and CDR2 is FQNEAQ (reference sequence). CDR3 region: CASSLGGGPGYEQYF. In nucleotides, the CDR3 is TGTGCCAGCAGCTTAGGCGGGGGGCCTGGGTACGAGCAGTACTTC.

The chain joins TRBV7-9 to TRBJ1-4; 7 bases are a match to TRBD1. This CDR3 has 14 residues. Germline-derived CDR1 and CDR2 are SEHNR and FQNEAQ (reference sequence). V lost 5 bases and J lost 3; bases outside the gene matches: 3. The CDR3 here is CASSPGQANEKLFF. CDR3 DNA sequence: TGTGCCAGCAGCCCAGGACAGGCTAATGAAAAACTGTTTTTT.

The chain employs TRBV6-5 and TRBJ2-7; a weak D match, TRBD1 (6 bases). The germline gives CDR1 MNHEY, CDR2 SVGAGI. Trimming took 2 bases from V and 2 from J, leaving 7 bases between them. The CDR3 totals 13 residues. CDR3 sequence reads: CASSYEGAYEQYF. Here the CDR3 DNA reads TGTGCCAGCAGTTACGAGGGGGCCTACGAGCAGTACTTC.

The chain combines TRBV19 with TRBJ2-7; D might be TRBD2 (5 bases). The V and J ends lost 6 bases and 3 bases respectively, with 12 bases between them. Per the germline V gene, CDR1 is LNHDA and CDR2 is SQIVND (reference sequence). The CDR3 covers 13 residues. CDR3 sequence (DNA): TGTGCCAGTAGCCCAGCTGAGGGCTACGAGCAGTACTTC. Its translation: CASSPAEGYEQYF.

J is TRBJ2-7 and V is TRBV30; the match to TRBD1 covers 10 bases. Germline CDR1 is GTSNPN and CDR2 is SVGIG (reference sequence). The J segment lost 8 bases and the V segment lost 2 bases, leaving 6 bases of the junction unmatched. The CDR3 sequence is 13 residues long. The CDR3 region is CAWSPGQGRKQYF. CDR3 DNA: TGTGCCTGGAGTCCGGGACAGGGGAGGAAGCAGTACTTC.

The CDR3 coding sequence is TGTGCCAGCAGCTTAGCCGGGACAGGACCTCTTAATGAAGCTTTCTTT. This gives the protein CASSLAGTGPLNEAFF. V usage is TRBV7-9 and J usage is TRBJ1-1; 8 nucleotides line up with TRBD1. V trimming: 0 bases; J trimming: 7 bases; junction bases outside the gene matches: 10. CDR1 SEHNR and CDR2 FQNEAQ come from the germline V gene (reference sequence). The CDR3 loop spans 16 amino acids.

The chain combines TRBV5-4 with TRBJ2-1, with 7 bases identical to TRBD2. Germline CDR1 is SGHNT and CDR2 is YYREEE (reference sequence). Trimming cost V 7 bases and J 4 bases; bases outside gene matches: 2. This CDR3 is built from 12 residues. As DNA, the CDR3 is TGTGCCAGCGGGACTAAATACAATGAGCAGTTCTTC. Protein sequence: CASGTKYNEQFF.

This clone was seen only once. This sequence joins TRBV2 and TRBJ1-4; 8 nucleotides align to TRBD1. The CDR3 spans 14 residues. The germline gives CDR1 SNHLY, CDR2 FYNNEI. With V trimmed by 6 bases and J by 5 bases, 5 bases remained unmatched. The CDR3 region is CASSRTGLNEKLFF. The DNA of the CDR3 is TGTGCCAGCAGCCGGACAGGGCTAAATGAAAAACTGTTTTTT. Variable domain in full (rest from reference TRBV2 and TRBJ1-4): EPEVTQTPSHQVTQMGQEVILRCVPISNHLYFYWYRQILGQKVEFLVSFYNNEISEKSEIFDDQFSVERPDGSNFTLKIRSTKLEDSAMYFCASSRTGLNEKLFFGSGTQLSVL.

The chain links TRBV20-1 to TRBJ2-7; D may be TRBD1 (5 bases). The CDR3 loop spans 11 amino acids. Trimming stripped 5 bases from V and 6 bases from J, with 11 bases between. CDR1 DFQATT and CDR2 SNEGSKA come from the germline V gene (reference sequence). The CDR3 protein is CSARRVGEQYF. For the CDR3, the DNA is TGCAGTGCTCGCAGGGTCGGCGAGCAGTACTTC.

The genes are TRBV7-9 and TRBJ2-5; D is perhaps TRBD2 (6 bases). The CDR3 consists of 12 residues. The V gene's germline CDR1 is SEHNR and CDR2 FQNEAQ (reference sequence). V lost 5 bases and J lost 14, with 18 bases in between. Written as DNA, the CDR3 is TGTGCCAGCAGCCCAGAGCTCGGGACTCATTACTTC. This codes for CASSPELGTHYF.

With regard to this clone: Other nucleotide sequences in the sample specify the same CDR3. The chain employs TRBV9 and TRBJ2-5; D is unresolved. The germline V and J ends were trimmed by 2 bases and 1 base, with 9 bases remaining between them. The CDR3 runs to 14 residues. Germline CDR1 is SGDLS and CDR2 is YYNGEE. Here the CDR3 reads CASSVEDSQETQYF. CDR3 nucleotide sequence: TGTGCCAGCAGCGTCGAGGATAGCCAAGAGACCCAGTACTTC.

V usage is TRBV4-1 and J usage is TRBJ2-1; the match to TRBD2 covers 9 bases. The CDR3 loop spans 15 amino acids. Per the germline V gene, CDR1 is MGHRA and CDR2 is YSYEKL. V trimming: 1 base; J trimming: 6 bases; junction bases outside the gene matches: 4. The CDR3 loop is CASSQVAGGLNEQFF. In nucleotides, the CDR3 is TGCGCCAGCAGCCAAGTGGCGGGGGGGCTCAATGAGCAGTTCTTC.

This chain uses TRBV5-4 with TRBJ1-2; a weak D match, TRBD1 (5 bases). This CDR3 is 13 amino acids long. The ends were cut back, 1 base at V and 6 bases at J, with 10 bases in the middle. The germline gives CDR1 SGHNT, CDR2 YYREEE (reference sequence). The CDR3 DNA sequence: TGTGCCAGCAGCTTGAACGGGGGTGATGGCTACACCTTC. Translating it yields CASSLNGGDGYTF. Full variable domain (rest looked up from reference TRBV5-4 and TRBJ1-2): ETGVTQSPTHLIKTRGQQVTLRCSSQSGHNTVSWYQQALGQGPQFIFQYYREEENGRGNFPPRFSGLQFPNYSSELNVNALELDDSALYLCASSLNGGDGYTFGSGTRLTVV.

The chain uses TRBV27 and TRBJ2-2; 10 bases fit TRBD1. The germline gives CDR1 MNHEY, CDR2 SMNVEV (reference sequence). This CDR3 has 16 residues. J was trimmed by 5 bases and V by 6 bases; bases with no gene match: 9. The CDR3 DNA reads TGTGCCAGCAGCGGCCGGGACAGGGGACGGACCGGGGAGCTGTTTTTT. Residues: CASSGRDRGRTGELFF.

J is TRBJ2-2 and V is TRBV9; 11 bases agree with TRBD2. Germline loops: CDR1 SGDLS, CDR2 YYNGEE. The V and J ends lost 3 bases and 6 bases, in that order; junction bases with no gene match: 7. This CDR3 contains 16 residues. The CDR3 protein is CASSGVAGGAAGELFF. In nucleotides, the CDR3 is TGTGCCAGCAGCGGGGTAGCGGGGGGGGCGGCCGGGGAGCTGTTTTTT.

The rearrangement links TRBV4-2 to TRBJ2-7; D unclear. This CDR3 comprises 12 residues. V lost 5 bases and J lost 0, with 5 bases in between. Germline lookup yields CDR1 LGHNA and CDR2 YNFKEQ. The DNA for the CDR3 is TGTGCCAGCAGCTCATCCTCCTACGAGCAGTACTTC. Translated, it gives CASSSSSYEQYF.